Below, one T cell receptor (beta chain) is given with its context. This clone was recorded only once. Its target antigen remains unknown. No much larger clone is present one base from it, and per-base qualities are unavailable. This entry is derived from a study of blood T cell repertoires in COVID-19 (dated by TCRdb to about 2020). Study-wide context: The collaborator samples originated in the United States, Italy and Spain and spanned the acute and convalescent phases of COVID-19. The material from the prospective study consisted of cDNA or gDNA derived from T cells, B-cell-depleted T cells, or PBMCs. The dataset comprised deeply sampled blood TCRbeta repertoires from subjects exposed to, actively infected with, or recovered from COVID-19. The repertoires were released in a freely available public database intended as a resource for research on the immune response to SARS-CoV-2. Samples were obtained from the ongoing ImmuneRACE study (first 160 participants) and from over 1,000 subjects provided by 6 global collaborators. A de-identified subject ID, COVID-19 status, age in years and sex were almost always included in the sample metadata. Where HLA class I and class II types were available, the types were taken from metadata supplied by the sample provider, not from assay-based typing.

Overall results and qualifications from the work: How much clinical and demographic metadata was included differed by source and by participant, and the metadata was provided uncurated.

The collaborating institutions used their own protocols to collect whole blood in K2EDTA tubes. For TCRbeta analysis, collaborators shipped samples as frozen whole blood, isolated PBMCs, or DNA extracted from either of those sample types. V loses 2 bases at its end and J loses 7 bases; junction bases beyond the gene matches: 14. CDR3 length: 17 amino acids, cysteine to phenylalanine. Here the CDR3 DNA is all that survives: 51 bases in frame from base 1. Taken from the germline V gene (reference sequence), the CDR1 and CDR2 loops are WNHNN and SYGVQD. TCRbeta CDR3 regions were amplified from genomic DNA by means of the immunoSEQ Assay, a bias-controlled multiplex PCR. The published analysis was carried out like this. The number of nucleated cells in each sample was estimated by amplification of reference gene primers within the assay. To quantify the absolute abundance of each unique TCRbeta CDR3 rearrangement, sequence reads were collapsed and filtered. For each sample, productive Simpson clonality was calculated by taking the square root of Simpson's diversity index across productive rearrangements. TCRdb stores this immuneACCESS table with in-frame sequences only. Part of the clones is absent; in the studies checked, under half of the shortfall reflects unresolved V genes, and no reason is known for the rest. The V and J calls and clone size were taken over from that table, and D and trimming were inferred from the DNA. Counted in this sample were over 200,000 clones; 70% to 90% of them appeared once. The leading ten clones occupy 7.6% of the sample.

In this chain, TRBV10-1 is recombined with TRBJ1-2, with TRBD1 matching 9 junction bases. Material: peripheral blood. The TCR originated in a woman aged 45-60 years with active or convalescent COVID-19. Here is the DNA: TGCGCCAGCAGTGAGGGGCCAACAGGGGGCGCCTGGCGTGGCTACACCTTC. This sequence encodes CASSEGPTGGAWRGYTF.